This T cell receptor (beta chain) was sequenced during a study of CD8 T cells in ankylosing spondylitis. General study results and limits: Blood from ankylosing spondylitis patients appeared to carry a characteristic eight-variant TCR beta motif. Clones linked with disease were CD8+ and fairly uncommon in the peripheral blood.

The length of the CDR3 is 16 residues. Germline CDR1 and CDR2: SGHVS and FNYEAQ. Trimming stripped 0 bases from V and 0 bases from J, with 11 bases between. In this sample, this clonotype turned up a few times. Its antigen is still unknown. Researchers built TCR beta libraries using quantitative 5'-RACE with molecular barcodes. MiXCR was run by TCRdb on the 5' RACE reads, yielding one entry per CDR3 protein. The table includes hundreds of thousands of distinct CDR3 sequences, about a sixth detected once. The sequencing input was blood, either unsorted or a sorted T cell fraction (not recorded which). This receptor was identified in a male donor with ankylosing spondylitis. This rearrangement joins TRBV7-6 to TRBJ1-1; D remains unclear. CDR3 nucleotide sequence: TGTGCCAGCAGCTTAGCTCGATCGGGGTTGAACACTGAAGCTTTCTTT. It is translated as CASSLARSGLNTEAFF.